The entry that follows covers one T cell receptor beta chain sequence. The target antigen is unknown. Each sorted subset replicate got 200 ng genomic DNA, 30,000 or so genomes. Sequenced by immunoSEQ multiplex PCR; TCRdb stores in-frame clones only, minus some. The table records 550,000 to 750,000 clones, less than 97% of them present only once. The CDR3 is made up of 18 amino acids. Germline CDR1 and CDR2: LNHNV and YYDKDF (reference sequence). V lost 3 bases and J lost 2; bases outside the gene matches: 9. Naive CD8 cells, CD45RO-negative and positively selected for CCR7, excluded terminally differentiated effector memory CD45RA+ cells. This sample was included in a study of shared clonotypes between healthy human individuals. Broader study findings: Shared clonotypes: approximately 4.5% naive CD4, about 3.3% naive CD8, 2% to 2.5% memory CD4, about 0.41% memory CD8. Exclusively blood specimens were collected; tissue repertoires likely differ. The donor pool, a small one, limited the genetic and exposure-history diversity represented.

This TCR came from a woman in her 30s in good health. Sequenced: naive CD8+ T cells sorted from blood. V gene TRBV15 combines with J gene TRBJ2-7; 14 bases map to TRBD2. DNA for the CDR3: TGTGCCACCAGCAGCACCGGGACTAGCGGGAGTTCCACCTACGAGCAGTACTTC. Translation: CATSSTGTSGSSTYEQYF.